This T cell receptor (beta chain) originates from a study of shared clonotypes between healthy human individuals. Study outcomes and limitations: Roughly 5% of naive CD4 clonotypes were shared across four donors.

Only Caucasian adults living in Nashville, Tennessee made up the donor group. As to this clone: Its specificity is unknown.

DNA at about 200 ng, 25,000 to 30,000 T cell genomes, went into sorted-subset replicate PCRs. Per the study methods: Filtering of immunoSEQ junctional sequences could not match full-length read filtering. Assay used: immunoSEQ multiplex PCR; TCRdb lists only in-frame clones, some missing. For V, J and clone size, that table is used; D and trimming come from the DNA. The sample includes 1.6 million or so clones, approximately 98.5% seen only once; the top ten take around 0.38%. Germline V CDR1 and CDR2: SGHAT, FQNNGV. The CDR3 extends over 17 amino acids. V shed 5 bases and J shed 1 base, with 19 bases lying between them.

The gene calls are TRBV11-2 and TRBJ2-3; unclear D gene. The sequence was obtained from a man aged 25-40 years in good health. Sequenced input: naive CD4+ T cells sorted from blood. Subset noted: CD45RA+ positively selected. The CDR3 region is CASSLSPSTERTDTQYF. CDR3 DNA sequence: TGTGCCAGCAGCCTATCCCCGTCTACAGAACGCACAGATACGCAGTATTTT.